These 30 T cell receptor beta chains came from one sample sequenced in a study of cytomegalovirus exposure and HLA in healthy donors. Primers included in the PCR were 60 Vbeta and 13 Jbeta primers. Generated by immunoSEQ multiplex PCR, the TCRdb table keeps only in-frame clones and is missing some. The sample holds about 52,000 clones, around 70% seen once. The source material was PBMCs. The origin of the receptors is a man aged 18 to 29 in good health and CMV-seronegative.

This clone appeared a few times. The chain has TRBV5-1 and TRBJ2-3; the match to TRBD2 covers 9 bases. J gave up 3 bases and V 0 bases, and 5 bases lay outside the gene matches. This CDR3 is built from 16 residues. Germline V gene lookup returns CDR1 SGHRS and CDR2 YFSETQ. The CDR3 loop is CASSLEAGGRTDTQYF. CDR3 DNA: TGCGCCAGCAGCTTGGAAGCGGGAGGTAGGACAGATACGCAGTATTTT. The variable domain in full, with the rest retrieved from reference TRBV5-1 and TRBJ2-3, is KAGVTQTPRYLIKTRGQQVTLSCSPISGHRSVSWYQQTPGQGLQFLFEYFSETQRNKGNFPGRFSGRQFSNSRSEMNVSTLELGDSALYLCASSLEAGGRTDTQYFGPGTRLTVL.

This clone has just a few counts. Different DNA sequences within this sample yield the same CDR3. This sequence joins TRBV5-1 and TRBJ2-7; tentatively, D is TRBD1 (5 bases). The V gene lost 0 bases and the J gene lost 3 bases, with 7 bases spanning the gap. This CDR3 spans 13 amino acids. Germline-derived CDR1 and CDR2 are SGHRS and YFSETQ. The CDR3, as DNA: TGCGCCAGCAGCTTGGAGACAGACTACGAGCAGTACTTC. It is translated as CASSLETDYEQYF.

In the case of this clone: A junction boundary mismatches the germline segment, possibly from a read error. The rearrangement uses TRBV4-1 and TRBJ2-5; TRBD2 agrees at 9 bases. The germline V gene encodes CDR1 MGHRA and CDR2 YSYEKL. The CDR3 length is 15 residues. Here the CDR3 reads CASSQASGNQEAQYF. The CDR3 bases are TGCGCCAGCAGCCAAGCTAGCGGGAATCAAGAGGCCCAGTACTTC.

The chain couples TRBV28 to TRBJ1-3; D call uncertain. Germline values: CDR1 MDHEN, CDR2 SYDVKM. The germline V and J ends were trimmed by 4 bases and 0 bases, with 10 bases remaining between them. The CDR3 runs to 15 residues. The CDR3 DNA is TGTGCCAGCAGTTCTAGTTCCATCTCTGGAAACACCATATATTTT. Translating it yields CASSSSSISGNTIYF.

The chain combines TRBV7-2 with TRBJ2-7; 8 bases line up with TRBD2. This CDR3 spans 17 amino acids. Germline CDR1 and CDR2: SGHTA and FQGNSA. Unmatched junction bases numbered 8, after V lost 1 base and J lost 0 bases. CDR3: CASSLGGSGRGSYEQYF. CDR3 sequence (DNA): TGTGCCAGCAGCTTAGGTGGCAGCGGGAGAGGCTCCTACGAGCAGTACTTC.

The chain uses TRBV6-5 and TRBJ1-1; 9 bases align to TRBD1. CDR3 length: 14 residues. CDR1 is MNHEY, CDR2 SVGAGI, per germline. The trim removed 5 bases at V and 3 bases at J, leaving 4 bases unmatched. CDR3 protein: CASSHGQGYTEAFF. The CDR3, as DNA: TGTGCCAGCAGTCACGGACAGGGGTACACTGAAGCTTTCTTT.

In its sample, this clone was seen a few times. The chain links TRBV6-1 to TRBJ2-7, with 7 bases lining up with TRBD2. The CDR3 is 13 residues long. The trim removed 7 bases at V and 3 bases at J, leaving 6 bases unmatched. Germline assignment: CDR1 MNHNS and CDR2 SASEGT. The CDR3 nucleotides read TGTGCCAGCACCGGTACTAGCGTCTACGAGCAGTACTTC. Translated: CASTGTSVYEQYF.

The chain has TRBV7-2 and TRBJ1-1; tentatively, D is TRBD1 (5 bases). Between the trimmed V and J ends, which lost 5 bases and 0 bases, there was a span of 13 bases. CDR3 length equals 15 residues. Germline CDR1 is SGHTA and CDR2 is FQGNSA. The DNA of the CDR3 is TGTGCCAGCAGCCCGACGACAGCGTTGAACACTGAAGCTTTCTTT. It codes for CASSPTTALNTEAFF.

The rearrangement links TRBV5-6 to TRBJ1-5; weak D call: TRBD1 (5 bases). The CDR3 totals 12 residues. Germline-derived CDR1 and CDR2 are SGHDT and YYEEEE. Trimming took off 2 bases at V and 6 bases at J, with 6 bases between the two ends. The CDR3 DNA follows: TGTGCCAGCAGCTTAGGGGCTCAGCCCCAGCATTTT. Protein: CASSLGAQPQHF.

The J gene is TRBJ2-2, the V gene TRBV19; a possible D gene is TRBD2 (5 bases). The germline V and J ends were trimmed by 6 bases and 5 bases, with 10 bases remaining between them. The V gene's germline CDR1 is LNHDA and CDR2 SQIVND (reference sequence). The CDR3 totals 13 residues. The chain's CDR3 is CASSPGRTGELFF. CDR3 DNA sequence: TGTGCCAGTAGCCCGGGAAGGACCGGGGAGCTGTTTTTT.

The CDR3 coding sequence is TGTGCCAGCAGCCGCAGGGTGCAAGGGGAGACCCAGTACTTC. Amino acids: CASSRRVQGETQYF. V and J are TRBV28 and TRBJ2-5, with D possibly matching TRBD1 (5 bases). CDR3 size: 14 residues. CDR1 and CDR2 (germline): MDHEN, SYDVKM. Trimming took 6 bases from V and 5 from J, leaving 16 bases between them.

CDR3 bases: TGTGCCAGCATCAGATCAGGGGATTTGGCCTACGAGCAGTACTTC. Its protein product is CASIRSGDLAYEQYF. This chain joins TRBV2 and TRBJ2-7, with D perhaps matching TRBD1 (6 bases). Trimming shortened V by 7 bases and J by 2 bases, and 18 bases separated the two germline ends. This CDR3 comprises 15 residues. Per germline, CDR1 SNHLY and CDR2 FYNNEI.

The V gene is TRBV28, the J gene TRBJ1-2; D is uncertain. The CDR3 runs 18 residues. The germline gives CDR1 MDHEN, CDR2 SYDVKM. V was trimmed by 6 bases and J by 3 bases, leaving 26 bases between them. The chain's CDR3 is CASSQFPPEEMLDYGYTF. The CDR3 DNA is TGTGCCAGCAGCCAATTCCCCCCGGAGGAGATGTTGGACTATGGCTACACCTTC.

This clone was seen a few times. The rearrangement uses TRBV1 and TRBJ1-5. TRBV1 is listed as a pseudogene. The CDR3 length is 16 residues. For the CDR3, the DNA is TGCACCAGCAGCCAAAGAGCGCTGAGAGGGCATCAGCCCCAGCATTTT. Encoded protein: CTSSQRALRGHQPQHF.

The chain is built from TRBV20-1 and TRBJ2-1; D gene unclear. CDR3 length: 11 residues. Trimming left V 4 bases short and J 7 bases short, with 8 bases between. In germline, CDR1 is DFQATT, CDR2 SNEGSKA (reference sequence). CDR3 protein: CSATLRNEQFF. Written as DNA, the CDR3 is TGCAGTGCTACACTCCGAAATGAGCAGTTCTTC.

This chain connects TRBV29-1 to TRBJ1-1; no clear D. The CDR3 loop spans 12 amino acids. V was shortened by 7 bases and J by 0 bases, with 9 bases between the two germline ends. CDR1 is SQVTM, CDR2 ANQGSEA, per germline. For the CDR3, the DNA is TGCAGCGGAGGAAGGCTGAACACTGAAGCTTTCTTT. This codes for CSGGRLNTEAFF. The full variable domain, with the rest looked up from reference TRBV29-1 and TRBJ1-1, is SAVISQKPSRDICQRGTSLTIQCQVDSQVTMMFWYRQQPGQSLTLIATANQGSEATYESGFVIDKFPISRPNLTFSTLTVSNMSPEDSSIYLCSGGRLNTEAFFGQGTRLTVV.

The chain recombines TRBV7-3 with TRBJ1-6, with 8 bases fitting TRBD1. From germline, CDR1 is SGHTA and CDR2 FQGTGA. V lost 2 bases, J lost 10 bases, and 4 bases stayed unmatched. CDR3 length: 14 residues. This chain's CDR3 is CASSLDRGGSPLHF. The CDR3 coding sequence is TGTGCCAGCAGCTTAGACAGGGGCGGATCACCCCTCCACTTT.

This clone appeared a single time. The gene calls are TRBV20-1 and TRBJ1-2; no definite D call. Germline CDR1 is DFQATT and CDR2 is SNEGSKA (reference sequence). V was trimmed by 3 bases and J by 6 bases, leaving 5 bases between them. The CDR3 is 10 amino acids. The CDR3: CSASRDGYTF. In DNA, the CDR3 is TGCAGTGCTAGTCGAGATGGCTACACCTTC.

The chain joins TRBV4-3 to TRBJ2-7; 8 bases are a match to TRBD1. With V trimmed by 0 bases and J by 1 base, 5 bases remained unmatched. This CDR3 comprises 16 residues. From germline, CDR1 is LGHNA and CDR2 YSLEER. CDR3 amino acids: CASSQDPGQESYEQYF. The CDR3 DNA is TGCGCCAGCAGCCAAGATCCGGGACAGGAGTCCTACGAGCAGTACTTC.

The table lists this clone with a count of one. V gene TRBV9 combines with J gene TRBJ1-2; the D is unclear. CDR1 SGDLS and CDR2 YYNGEE come from the germline V gene. This CDR3 spans 14 amino acids. Deletions cut 4 bases from V and 8 bases from J, with 18 bases between. Here the CDR3 DNA reads TGTGCCAGCAGCAGTTCCTGGGCATGGATCGGCTACACCTTC. Protein sequence: CASSSSWAWIGYTF. Full variable domain (remainder filled in from reference TRBV9 and TRBJ1-2): DSGVTQTPKHLITATGQRVTLRCSPRSGDLSVYWYQQSLDQGLQFLIQYYNGEERAKGNILERFSAQQFPDLHSELNLSSLELGDSALYFCASSSSWAWIGYTFGSGTRLTVV.

V gene TRBV29-1 combines with J gene TRBJ1-1, with 7 bases lining up with TRBD1. Germline trimming cut 1 base from V and 5 bases from J; bases unmatched to any gene: 7. The length of the CDR3 is 14 residues. Germline CDR1 is SQVTM and CDR2 is ANQGSEA. CDR3 sequence: CSVEGQGGNTEAFF. DNA of the CDR3: TGCAGCGTTGAAGGGCAGGGGGGAAATACTGAAGCTTTCTTT.

The V and J genes are TRBV6-5 and TRBJ2-7; D might be TRBD1 (5 bases). Germline V gene sequence: CDR1 MNHEY, CDR2 SVGAGI. V dropped 5 bases and J dropped 0 bases, with 11 bases sitting between them. The CDR3 spans 14 residues. The CDR3 DNA reads TGTGCCAGCAGTCCCCCAGGGTTCTCCTACGAGCAGTACTTC. Amino acid sequence: CASSPPGFSYEQYF.

This clone occurred a few times. The CDR3 loop is CASSISNYGYTF. Here the CDR3 DNA reads TGTGCCAGTAGTATTAGTAACTATGGCTACACCTTC. This chain links TRBV19 with TRBJ1-2; no clear D. The V end was cut by 3 bases, the J end by 1 base, with 3 bases between. CDR1 is LNHDA and CDR2 is SQIVND in the germline V gene (reference sequence). The CDR3 is 12 amino acids.

Remarks on this clone: The sample holds other DNA sequences that translate to the same CDR3. The genes are TRBV7-2 and TRBJ2-7; 8 bases fit TRBD1. Trimming at V came to 4 bases and at J to 4 bases, leaving 6 bases not matched to a gene. CDR3 length equals 14 residues. Germline V CDR1 and CDR2: SGHTA, FQGNSA. The CDR3 spells CASSSKTGAYEQYF. The DNA for the CDR3 is TGTGCCAGCAGCTCGAAGACAGGGGCGTACGAGCAGTACTTC.

This chain joins TRBV27 and TRBJ2-5; D is ambiguous. Germline values: CDR1 MNHEY, CDR2 SMNVEV (reference sequence). The germline V and J ends were trimmed by 6 bases and 3 bases, with 14 bases remaining between them. The CDR3 has 14 amino acids. The DNA for the CDR3 is TGTGCCAGCAGATCCACACCACCCAAAGAGACCCAGTACTTC. Protein: CASRSTPPKETQYF.

This clone was seen more than once but under ten times. The CDR3 region is CAISESRLVGSYEQYF. CDR3 in DNA: TGTGCCATCAGTGAGTCGAGACTAGTCGGATCCTACGAGCAGTACTTC. This chain links TRBV10-3 with TRBJ2-7; tentatively, D is TRBD2 (6 bases). Trimming took off 0 bases at V and 1 base at J, with 13 bases between the two ends. Per the germline V gene, CDR1 is ENHRY and CDR2 is SYGVKD. The CDR3 runs to 16 residues.

This sequence joins TRBV5-1 and TRBJ2-1, with TRBD2 as a possible D gene (6 bases). Germline V lookup: CDR1 SGHRS, CDR2 YFSETQ. The CDR3 totals 14 residues. V lost 4 bases and J lost 5, with 13 bases in between. CDR3: CASSAGTPNNEQFF. The CDR3 bases are TGCGCCAGCAGCGCCGGGACTCCAAACAATGAGCAGTTCTTC.

The V call is TRBV10-3, the J call TRBJ2-1; 7 bases map to TRBD2. The CDR3 has 13 residues. Germline V gene data show CDR1 as ENHRY and CDR2 as SYGVKD. V shed 6 bases, J shed 6 bases, and the junction held 5 bases outside the gene matches. CDR3: CAIRLTSRNEQFF. CDR3 in DNA: TGTGCCATCAGGCTGACTAGCCGCAATGAGCAGTTCTTC.

This CDR3 is CASSDTGGVNTEAFF. The CDR3 DNA follows: TGCGCCAGCAGTGATACAGGGGGGGTGAACACTGAAGCTTTCTTT. J is TRBJ1-1 and V is TRBV10-2; TRBD1 matches at 8 bases. CDR3 length: 15 amino acids. The trim removed 3 bases at V and 0 bases at J, leaving 3 bases unmatched. The germline V gene encodes CDR1 WSHSY and CDR2 SAAADI.

The V and J genes are TRBV7-9 and TRBJ1-1; 8 nucleotides match TRBD1. CDR3 length: 16 amino acids. V was pared by 4 bases and J by 2 bases, with 9 bases of the junction left unmatched. The germline CDR1 and CDR2 sequences are SEHNR and FQNEAQ (reference sequence). In DNA form, the CDR3 reads TGTGCCAGCAGCTCCAGGGCCGGACAGGGTAACACTGAAGCTTTCTTT. It yields the protein CASSSRAGQGNTEAFF.